These 23 T cell receptor beta chains were sequenced from one sample in a study of cytomegalovirus exposure and HLA in healthy donors. Use of 60 Vbeta and 13 Jbeta primers characterized the PCR. Assay used: immunoSEQ multiplex PCR; TCRdb lists only in-frame clones, some missing. The sample carries 100,000 to 150,000 clones, 75% to 85% recorded once. The specimen sequenced was PBMCs. These receptors originate from a woman in her late teens or twenties in good health and CMV-seropositive.

The gene calls are TRBV28 and TRBJ1-6; 8 bases agree with TRBD1. Losses at the gene ends were 2 bases for V and 7 bases for J; bases not matched to a gene: 1. Germline values: CDR1 MDHEN, CDR2 SYDVKM. The CDR3 extends over 14 amino acids. The CDR3 sequence: CASSLQGANSPLHF. Written as DNA, the CDR3 is TGTGCCAGCAGTTTACAGGGGGCCAATTCACCCCTCCACTTT.

CDR3 in DNA: TGTGCCAGCAGTCCACAGGGGGCGGCTGAAGCTTTCTTT. Translated, it gives CASSPQGAAEAFF. The V gene is TRBV25-1, the J gene TRBJ1-1; 9 bases are shared with TRBD1. V shed 5 bases and J 6 bases; nucleotides not matched to a gene: 4. The germline V gene encodes CDR1 MGHDK and CDR2 SYGVNS. The CDR3 runs 13 residues. Together with reference TRBV25-1 and TRBJ1-1, the CDR3 gives the full variable domain: EADIYQTPRYLVIGTGKKITLECSQTMGHDKMYWYQQDPGMELHLIHYSYGVNSTEKGDLSSESTVSRIRTEHFPLTLESARPSHTSQYLCASSPQGAAEAFFGQGTRLTVV.

This clone was detected only a few times. This chain links TRBV6-1 with TRBJ1-5; the D is unclear. The CDR3 consists of 14 residues. Germline loops: CDR1 MNHNS, CDR2 SASEGT. Trimming took off 2 bases at V and 3 bases at J, with 8 bases between the two ends. CDR3: CASSELPINQPQHF. Written as DNA, the CDR3 is TGTGCCAGCAGTGAACTTCCTATCAATCAGCCCCAGCATTTT.

The chain carries TRBV6-1 and TRBJ2-5, with TRBD2 matching over 7 bases. V lost 1 base, J lost 7 bases, and 0 bases stayed unmatched. The V gene's germline CDR1 is MNHNS and CDR2 SASEGT. The CDR3 contains 12 residues. CDR3 bases: TGTGCCAGCAGTGAAGGGGGGGGGACCCAGTACTTC. Its translation: CASSEGGGTQYF.

The genes are TRBV5-1 and TRBJ1-1, with D possibly being TRBD1 (5 bases). CDR1 SGHRS and CDR2 YFSETQ come from the germline V gene. Trimming stripped 0 bases from V and 1 base from J, with 7 bases between. The CDR3 length is 14 residues. The CDR3 bases are TGCGCCAGCAGCTTGGTGACAGCGAACACTGAAGCTTTCTTT. It translates to CASSLVTANTEAFF.

The chain employs TRBV5-1 and TRBJ2-1, with 9 bases identical to TRBD2. Germline V gene lookup returns CDR1 SGHRS and CDR2 YFSETQ. V gave up 2 bases and J gave up 5 bases; unmatched junction bases: 8. CDR3 size: 16 residues. CDR3 loop: CASSFLGAGGNNEQFF. The CDR3 region has the DNA TGCGCCAGCAGCTTCCTGGGAGCGGGGGGAAACAATGAGCAGTTCTTC.

This clone was counted once. J is TRBJ2-7 and V is TRBV6-5; D not certain. Trimming took 7 bases from V and 5 from J, leaving 18 bases between them. This CDR3 spans 14 amino acids. Germline V CDR1 and CDR2: MNHEY, SVGAGI. CDR3 nucleotide sequence: TGTGCCAGCACCCCGGGTGCCGCTGCACACGAGCAGTACTTC. Translation: CASTPGAAAHEQYF.

The gene calls are TRBV19 and TRBJ2-1; 7 bases agree with TRBD2. The CDR3 has 14 residues. J lost 7 bases, V lost 7 bases, and 10 bases had no gene match. From germline, CDR1 is LNHDA and CDR2 SQIVND (reference sequence). CDR3 nucleotide sequence: TGTGCCAGTAATAGGGGCGGGGGAGGGAATGAGCAGTTCTTC. As protein: CASNRGGGGNEQFF.

V is TRBV2 and J is TRBJ1-2, with D possibly being TRBD1 (6 bases). This CDR3 spans 16 amino acids. V was cut by 1 base and J by 6 bases, with 18 bases left in between. Germline V gene data show CDR1 as SNHLY and CDR2 as FYNNEI. CDR3 sequence: CASSEVAGQIHDGYTF. CDR3 coding DNA: TGTGCCAGCAGTGAAGTCGCTGGACAGATACATGATGGCTACACCTTC.

V usage is TRBV6-1 and J usage is TRBJ2-3; maybe TRBD2 (7 bases). The germline CDR1 and CDR2 sequences are MNHNS and SASEGT. The CDR3 totals 15 residues. Trimming removed 6 bases from V and 4 bases from J, with 17 bases in between. DNA for the CDR3: TGTGCCAGCAGCCCCCTAGGGGGGGAGTCAGATACGCAGTATTTT. Amino acids: CASSPLGGESDTQYF.

The rearrangement links TRBV6-1 to TRBJ1-2; TRBD1 agrees at 7 bases. Germline CDR1 reads MNHNS; CDR2 reads SASEGT. The V and J ends lost 6 bases and 4 bases, in that order; junction bases with no gene match: 11. CDR3 length: 15 amino acids. The CDR3 bases are TGTGCCAGCAGCCCGACAGGGTTTTTCCCCTATGGCTACACCTTC. Protein: CASSPTGFFPYGYTF.

This rearrangement joins TRBV6-1 to TRBJ1-4; tentative D call: TRBD1 (5 bases). The germline gives CDR1 MNHNS, CDR2 SASEGT. The CDR3 covers 13 residues. With 11 bases removed from V and 2 bases from J, the gap between germline ends came to 12 bases. DNA for the CDR3: TGTGCCGGGGAGGGGCGGACTAATGAAAAACTGTTTTTT. Translated: CAGEGRTNEKLFF.

The chain is built from TRBV10-3 and TRBJ2-3, with 8 bases matching TRBD2. Germline assignment: CDR1 ENHRY and CDR2 SYGVKD. This CDR3 is 16 amino acids long. The V gene end was trimmed by 0 bases and the J gene end by 4 bases; junction bases not matched to a gene: 6. For the CDR3, the DNA is TGTGCCATCAGTGAGTCTGGCGGGGGGCCCGCAGATACGCAGTATTTT. Residues: CAISESGGGPADTQYF.

This chain joins TRBV10-3 and TRBJ1-2; TRBD1 is a possible D gene (5 bases). V was shortened by 2 bases and J by 6 bases, with 10 bases between the two germline ends. CDR1 is ENHRY and CDR2 is SYGVKD in the germline V gene. The CDR3 spans 13 residues. The CDR3 reads CAISEEEGNGYTF. DNA of the CDR3: TGTGCCATCAGTGAGGAGGAGGGGAATGGCTACACCTTC.

This chain uses TRBV5-1 with TRBJ2-1; D ambiguous. The CDR3 has 16 residues. Between the trimmed V and J ends, which lost 0 bases and 5 bases, there was a span of 15 bases. Germline assignment: CDR1 SGHRS and CDR2 YFSETQ. CDR3 sequence reads: CASSLGWSDGDNEQFF. CDR3 sequence (DNA): TGCGCCAGCAGCTTGGGTTGGAGCGATGGCGACAATGAGCAGTTCTTC. The whole variable domain, remainder taken from reference TRBV5-1 and TRBJ2-1, is KAGVTQTPRYLIKTRGQQVTLSCSPISGHRSVSWYQQTPGQGLQFLFEYFSETQRNKGNFPGRFSGRQFSNSRSEMNVSTLELGDSALYLCASSLGWSDGDNEQFFGPGTRLTVL.

The CDR3 DNA follows: TGTGCCAGCAGTGACACTAGCGGCTCCTACGAGCAGTACTTC. Translating gives CASSDTSGSYEQYF. The rearrangement uses TRBV25-1 and TRBJ2-7; TRBD2 matches at 8 bases. The length of the CDR3 is 14 residues. CDR1 and CDR2 from the germline V gene are MGHDK and SYGVNS. Trimming took 3 bases from V and 0 from J; bases not matched to a gene: 1.

This chain links TRBV6-5 with TRBJ2-5; D not certain. Per germline, CDR1 MNHEY and CDR2 SVGAGI. The V gene lost 5 bases and the J gene lost 0 bases, with 10 bases spanning the gap. The length of the CDR3 is 14 residues. The CDR3 DNA sequence: TGTGCCAGCAGTCCTCTAGGTTACCAAGAGACCCAGTACTTC. Its translation is CASSPLGYQETQYF.

By sample fraction, this clone is medium-sized. CDR3 amino acids: CASSVARQGATEAFF. DNA for the CDR3: TGTGCCAGCAGTGTGGCACGACAGGGAGCGACGGAAGCTTTCTTT. This chain joins TRBV25-1 and TRBJ1-1; TRBD1 matches at 7 bases. The CDR3 is 15 residues long. Per germline, CDR1 MGHDK and CDR2 SYGVNS. Unmatched junction bases numbered 13, after V lost 4 bases and J lost 8 bases.

This chain uses TRBV7-2 with TRBJ1-2; no clear D. CDR1 SGHTA and CDR2 FQGNSA come from the germline V gene. The V end was cut by 5 bases, the J end by 6 bases, with 13 bases between. This CDR3 is 13 amino acids long. The CDR3 sequence: CASSAQREDGYTF. CDR3 in DNA: TGTGCCAGCAGCGCGCAGAGGGAAGATGGCTACACCTTC.

This sequence joins TRBV9 and TRBJ2-1, with D possibly matching TRBD2 (6 bases). Looked up from germline, CDR1 is SGDLS and CDR2 is YYNGEE. V was shortened by 4 bases and J by 4 bases, with 15 bases between the two germline ends. This CDR3 contains 15 residues. Here the CDR3 DNA reads TGTGCCAGCAGCCCCCTCCGGGGGAGGTACAATGAGCAGTTCTTC. This translates into CASSPLRGRYNEQFF.

The chain joins TRBV13 to TRBJ1-5; D unclear. Germline CDR1 is PRHDT and CDR2 is FYEKMQ (reference sequence). Trimming removed 4 bases at V and 7 bases at J, with 14 bases between. The CDR3 is 14 residues long. CDR3 residues: CASSSAGSRQPQHF. CDR3 coding DNA: TGTGCCAGCAGCTCCGCCGGGTCGAGGCAGCCCCAGCATTTT.

The CDR3 spells CASSMGVLARTYGYTF. The CDR3 nucleotides are TGTGCCAGTAGTATGGGAGTCCTGGCCAGAACCTATGGCTACACCTTC. This chain links TRBV19 with TRBJ1-2; D is unclear. V was pared by 3 bases and J by 4 bases, with 18 bases between. CDR1 and CDR2 from the germline V gene are LNHDA and SQIVND (reference sequence). CDR3 size: 16 residues.

The chain carries TRBV2 and TRBJ1-5; D possibly corresponds to TRBD1 (6 bases). Deletions cut 8 bases from V and 7 bases from J, with 18 bases between. CDR1 is SNHLY and CDR2 is FYNNEI in the germline V gene. This CDR3 has 14 amino acids. CDR3 residues: CASAPGTNHQPQHF. CDR3 in DNA: TGTGCCAGCGCTCCCGGGACAAACCACCAGCCCCAGCATTTT.